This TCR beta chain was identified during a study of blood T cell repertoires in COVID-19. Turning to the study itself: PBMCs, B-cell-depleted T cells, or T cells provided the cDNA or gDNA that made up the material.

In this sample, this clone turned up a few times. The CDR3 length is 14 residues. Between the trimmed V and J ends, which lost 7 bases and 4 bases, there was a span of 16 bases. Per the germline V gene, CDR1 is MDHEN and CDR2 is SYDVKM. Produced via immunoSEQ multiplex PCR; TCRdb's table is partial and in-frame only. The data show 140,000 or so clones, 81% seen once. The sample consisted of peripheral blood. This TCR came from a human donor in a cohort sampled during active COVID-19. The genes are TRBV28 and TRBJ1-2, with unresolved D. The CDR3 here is CASTGLNGIYGYTF. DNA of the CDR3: TGTGCCAGCACGGGATTAAACGGGATCTATGGCTACACCTTC.